The TCR beta chain described here comes from a study of T cell responses to AZD1222 COVID-19 vaccine. Study at large: Second-dose intervals of approximately 4 or approximately 12 weeks were pooled.

Notes on the study in general: Unmutated variant regions are reportedly the target of nearly half of TCRs that are spike-specific.

Repertoires were generated with immunoSEQ multiplex PCR, while TCRdb's copy carries only in-frame clones and drops some. The sample records some 200,000 clones, roughly 91% being singletons. The CDR3 has 15 amino acids. Trimming removed 4 bases at V and 0 bases at J, with 13 bases between. Germline values: CDR1 MNHEY, CDR2 SMNVEV (reference sequence). Comment on this clone: Its antigen remains unknown.

The rearrangement links TRBV27 to TRBJ2-7; possible D gene TRBD1, 6 bases. The sequencing used peripheral blood, collected on day 0 of AZD1222 vaccination. The source is an adult in good health. The CDR3 is CASSSRDTRSYEQYF. As DNA, the CDR3 is TGTGCCAGCAGTTCCCGGGACACCCGCTCCTACGAGCAGTACTTC.